This T cell receptor beta chain was documented in a study of blood T cell repertoires in COVID-19 (dated by TCRdb to the early 2020s). Context from the whole study: Samples covering the acute and convalescent phases of COVID-19 were provided by collaborators in the United States, Italy and Spain. The material from the prospective study consisted of cDNA or gDNA derived from T cells, B-cell-depleted T cells, or PBMCs. Subjects who had been exposed to COVID-19, were actively infected with it, or had recovered from it provided the deeply sampled blood TCRbeta repertoires that made up the dataset. The repertoires were released in a freely available public database meant as a resource for research on the immune response to SARS-CoV-2. Samples came from the ongoing ImmuneRACE study (first 160 participants) plus 1,254 subjects from 6 global collaborators. A de-identified subject ID, COVID-19 status, age in years and sex were almost always included in the sample metadata. Where HLA class I and class II types were available, the types were taken from metadata supplied by the sample provider, not from assay-based typing.

The full study reports these points: The quantity of clinical and demographic metadata differed by source and by participant and was supplied without curation.

Enrolling through a virtual design, the prospective study's participants ranged in age from roughly 18 to 89 years and lived across more than 20 United States geographic areas. In the prospective study, cohorts were assigned on the basis of participant-reported clinical history obtained from a screening survey and a study questionnaire. ImmuneRACE Cohort 3 recovered participants were defined by two consecutive negative NP/OP PCR tests, healthcare professional clearance, or symptom resolution. In the prospective study, whole blood, serum and a nasopharyngeal or oropharyngeal swab were collected from each participant by mobile phlebotomists. Participants in the prospective study had the option to provide additional blood draws and questionnaires over a roughly 2-month period. Before DNA extraction, prospective study blood samples were shipped either frozen or at room temperature. TCRbeta CDR3 regions were amplified from genomic DNA by means of the immunoSEQ Assay, a bias-controlled multiplex PCR. In the authors' own workflow: Within the assay, amplification of reference gene primers was used to estimate how many nucleated cells each sample contained. To quantify the absolute abundance of each unique TCRbeta CDR3 rearrangement, sequence reads were collapsed and filtered. For each sample, productive Simpson clonality was calculated by taking the square root of Simpson's diversity index across productive rearrangements. TCRdb took over this immuneACCESS table, retaining in-frame rearrangements with V and J assigned. Such tables are incomplete; in checked studies, under half of the missing clones stem from an unresolved V gene, and the remainder is unexplained. D and trimming come from the DNA, and the V and J calls and clone size come from that table. The sample yields approximately 290,000 clones; around 90% were counted once. Around 1.1% of the sample is taken by the ten largest.

The cysteine opens and the phenylalanine closes a CDR3 of 13 amino acids. The sequence is cut down to CDR3 DNA, 39 bases in frame from base 1. CDR1 and CDR2 (SGHVS, FNYEAQ) derive from the germline V gene. V loses 5 bases at its end and J loses 4 bases; junction bases beyond the gene matches: 5. To note about this clone: It lacks a known antigen. Qualities for individual bases were not recorded, and no much larger clone is one base off.

The chain is assembled from TRBV7-6 and TRBJ2-7; TRBD1 lines up with 7 middle nucleotides. The source is a woman in her twenties or thirties who had recovered from COVID-19. Sample: PBMCs or T cells enriched from blood (not recorded which). At the DNA level, the sequence is TGTGCCAGCAGCCTTGGACAGGAGTACGAGCAGTACTTC. It translates as CASSLGQEYEQYF.